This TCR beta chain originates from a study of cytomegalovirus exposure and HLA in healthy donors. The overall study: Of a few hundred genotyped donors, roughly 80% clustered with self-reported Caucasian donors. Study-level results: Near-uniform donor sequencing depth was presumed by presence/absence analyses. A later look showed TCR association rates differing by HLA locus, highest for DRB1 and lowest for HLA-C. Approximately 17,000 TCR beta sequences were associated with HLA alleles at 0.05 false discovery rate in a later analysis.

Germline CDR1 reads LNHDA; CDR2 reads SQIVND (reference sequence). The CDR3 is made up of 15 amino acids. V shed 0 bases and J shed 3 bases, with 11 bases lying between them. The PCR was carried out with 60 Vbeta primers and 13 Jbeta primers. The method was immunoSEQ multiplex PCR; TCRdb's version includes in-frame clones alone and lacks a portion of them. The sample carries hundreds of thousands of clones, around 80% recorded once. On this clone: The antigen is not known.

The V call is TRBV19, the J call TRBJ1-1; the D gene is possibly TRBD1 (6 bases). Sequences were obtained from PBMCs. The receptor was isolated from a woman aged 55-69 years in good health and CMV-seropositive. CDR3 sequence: CASSIEPGHYTEAFF. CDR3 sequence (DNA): TGTGCCAGTAGTATAGAACCGGGACACTACACTGAAGCTTTCTTT.